This passage covers 8 T cell receptor beta chains from one sample sequenced in a study of patients and donors after allogeneic stem cell transplantation. One entry per CDR3 protein results from TCRdb running MiXCR on the RT-PCR reads. The sample shows 200,000 to 250,000 distinct CDR3 sequences, 12% to 15% of them seen only once. The material sequenced was blood, either unsorted or a sorted T cell fraction (not recorded which). The receptors originated from a human donor who was either an allogeneic HSCT recipient or a stem cell or donor lymphocyte infusion donor (not recorded which). It is not recorded whose cells these are; they may come from a transplant donor.

The V gene is TRBV5-1, the J gene TRBJ1-1; D remains unclear. Between the trimmed V and J ends, which lost 4 bases and 10 bases, there was a span of 23 bases. The CDR3 has 15 residues. Germline V gene data show CDR1 as SGHRS and CDR2 as YFSETQ. The CDR3 DNA is TGCGCCAGCAGCCCCACCGGTCAACGCGAATTAGGAGCTTTCTTT. Residues: CASSPTGQRELGAFF. Using reference TRBV5-1 and TRBJ1-1 for the parts outside the CDR3, the full variable domain is KAGVTQTPRYLIKTRGQQVTLSCSPISGHRSVSWYQQTPGQGLQFLFEYFSETQRNKGNFPGRFSGRQFSNSRSEMNVSTLELGDSALYLCASSPTGQRELGAFFGQGTRLTVV.

In this sample, this clonotype turned up many times. The chain is built from TRBV15 and TRBJ2-5; D remains unclear. The CDR3 consists of 15 residues. Germline assignment: CDR1 LNHNV and CDR2 YYDKDF (reference sequence). V was trimmed by 0 bases and J by 0 bases, leaving 8 bases between them. CDR3 in amino acids: CATSRDGRYQETQYF. The DNA for the CDR3 is TGTGCCACCAGCAGAGATGGCAGGTACCAAGAGACCCAGTACTTC.

This clonotype was found a few times. CDR3 loop: CSARDGSDRTDTQYF. CDR3 in DNA: TGCAGTGCTAGAGACGGGAGTGACCGCACAGATACGCAGTATTTT. V and J are TRBV20-1 and TRBJ2-3; a possible D gene is TRBD2 (6 bases). Trimming took off 0 bases at V and 1 base at J, with 11 bases between the two ends. The length of the CDR3 is 15 residues. The V gene's germline CDR1 is DFQATT and CDR2 SNEGSKA (reference sequence).

This clonotype showed up many times. The chain recombines TRBV29-1 with TRBJ1-2, with unresolved D. The CDR3 sequence is 13 residues long. Deletions cut 7 bases from V and 3 bases from J, with 15 bases between. Germline V gene data show CDR1 as SQVTM and CDR2 as ANQGSEA. DNA for the CDR3: TGCAGCGCCGTAAGTCGGGCCCACTATGGCTACACCTTC. Its protein is CSAVSRAHYGYTF.

This clonotype was detected ten times or more. J is TRBJ2-3 and V is TRBV11-2; D may be TRBD1 (5 bases). This CDR3 spans 14 amino acids. CDR1 is SGHAT, CDR2 FQNNGV, per germline. The V and J ends lost 0 bases and 1 base respectively, with 5 bases between them. The CDR3, as DNA: TGTGCCAGCAGCTTAGACAGGGGCACAGATACGCAGTATTTT. Its protein product is CASSLDRGTDTQYF.

The sample holds many counts of this clonotype. The chain links TRBV20-1 to TRBJ2-1; D is perhaps TRBD2 (5 bases). The CDR3 contains 12 residues. Trimming pared 6 bases from V and 8 bases from J, leaving 14 bases between. The germline V gene has CDR1 DFQATT and CDR2 SNEGSKA (reference sequence). Written as DNA, the CDR3 is TGCAGTGCCGATATTGAGGGTCATGAGCAGTTCTTC. Translating gives CSADIEGHEQFF.

The rearrangement joins TRBV6-1 to TRBJ1-2; D call uncertain. The CDR3 loop spans 14 amino acids. Trimming took off 7 bases at V and 0 bases at J, with 12 bases between the two ends. The germline gives CDR1 MNHNS, CDR2 SASEGT. Here the CDR3 DNA reads TGTGCCAGCAACGGTGAAGGGTCTAACTATGGCTACACCTTC. Translating it yields CASNGEGSNYGYTF.

Ten or more counts support this clonotype. The rearrangement uses TRBV5-1 and TRBJ1-1; D gene ambiguous. CDR3 length: 15 residues. The germline V gene encodes CDR1 SGHRS and CDR2 YFSETQ. The V gene lost 1 base and the J gene lost 2 bases, with 12 bases spanning the gap. CDR3 region: CASSLLGQLNTEAFF. The CDR3 DNA follows: TGCGCCAGCAGCTTGCTTGGCCAGTTAAACACTGAAGCTTTCTTT.